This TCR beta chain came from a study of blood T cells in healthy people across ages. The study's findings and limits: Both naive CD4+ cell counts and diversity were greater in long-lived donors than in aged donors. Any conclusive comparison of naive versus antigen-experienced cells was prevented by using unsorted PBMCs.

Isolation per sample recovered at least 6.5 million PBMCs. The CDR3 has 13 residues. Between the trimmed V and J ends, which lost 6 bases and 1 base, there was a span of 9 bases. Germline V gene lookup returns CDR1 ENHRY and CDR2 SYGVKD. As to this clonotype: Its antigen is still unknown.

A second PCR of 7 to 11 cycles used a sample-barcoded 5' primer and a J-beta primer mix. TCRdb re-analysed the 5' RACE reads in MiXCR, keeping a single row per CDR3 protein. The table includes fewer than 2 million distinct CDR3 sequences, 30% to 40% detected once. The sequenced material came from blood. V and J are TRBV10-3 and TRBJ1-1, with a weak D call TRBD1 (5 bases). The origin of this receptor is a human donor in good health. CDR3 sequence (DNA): TGTGCCATCAGCAGGGACCAGAACACTGAAGCTTTCTTT. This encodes CAISRDQNTEAFF.